This TCR beta chain was captured by sequencing in a study of shared clonotypes between healthy human individuals. The CDR3 runs 13 residues. Generated by immunoSEQ multiplex PCR, the TCRdb table keeps only in-frame clones and is missing some. This table holds millions of clones, 80% to 95% found once. This clone was observed once. The chain couples TRBV21-1 to TRBJ2-1; the table assigns TRBD2, which was not confirmed against the DNA. TRBV21-1 is an annotated pseudogene. The material sequenced was naive CD4+ T cells from PBMCs. Subset: CD45RA+ positively selected. The receptor was derived from a man younger than 35 in good health. Some clones in this sample may be carry-over from other donors' samples. This CDR3 is CASLAGGDNEQFF. The CDR3 DNA reads as TGTGCCAGCCTAGCGGGAGGTGACAATGAGCAGTTCTTC.